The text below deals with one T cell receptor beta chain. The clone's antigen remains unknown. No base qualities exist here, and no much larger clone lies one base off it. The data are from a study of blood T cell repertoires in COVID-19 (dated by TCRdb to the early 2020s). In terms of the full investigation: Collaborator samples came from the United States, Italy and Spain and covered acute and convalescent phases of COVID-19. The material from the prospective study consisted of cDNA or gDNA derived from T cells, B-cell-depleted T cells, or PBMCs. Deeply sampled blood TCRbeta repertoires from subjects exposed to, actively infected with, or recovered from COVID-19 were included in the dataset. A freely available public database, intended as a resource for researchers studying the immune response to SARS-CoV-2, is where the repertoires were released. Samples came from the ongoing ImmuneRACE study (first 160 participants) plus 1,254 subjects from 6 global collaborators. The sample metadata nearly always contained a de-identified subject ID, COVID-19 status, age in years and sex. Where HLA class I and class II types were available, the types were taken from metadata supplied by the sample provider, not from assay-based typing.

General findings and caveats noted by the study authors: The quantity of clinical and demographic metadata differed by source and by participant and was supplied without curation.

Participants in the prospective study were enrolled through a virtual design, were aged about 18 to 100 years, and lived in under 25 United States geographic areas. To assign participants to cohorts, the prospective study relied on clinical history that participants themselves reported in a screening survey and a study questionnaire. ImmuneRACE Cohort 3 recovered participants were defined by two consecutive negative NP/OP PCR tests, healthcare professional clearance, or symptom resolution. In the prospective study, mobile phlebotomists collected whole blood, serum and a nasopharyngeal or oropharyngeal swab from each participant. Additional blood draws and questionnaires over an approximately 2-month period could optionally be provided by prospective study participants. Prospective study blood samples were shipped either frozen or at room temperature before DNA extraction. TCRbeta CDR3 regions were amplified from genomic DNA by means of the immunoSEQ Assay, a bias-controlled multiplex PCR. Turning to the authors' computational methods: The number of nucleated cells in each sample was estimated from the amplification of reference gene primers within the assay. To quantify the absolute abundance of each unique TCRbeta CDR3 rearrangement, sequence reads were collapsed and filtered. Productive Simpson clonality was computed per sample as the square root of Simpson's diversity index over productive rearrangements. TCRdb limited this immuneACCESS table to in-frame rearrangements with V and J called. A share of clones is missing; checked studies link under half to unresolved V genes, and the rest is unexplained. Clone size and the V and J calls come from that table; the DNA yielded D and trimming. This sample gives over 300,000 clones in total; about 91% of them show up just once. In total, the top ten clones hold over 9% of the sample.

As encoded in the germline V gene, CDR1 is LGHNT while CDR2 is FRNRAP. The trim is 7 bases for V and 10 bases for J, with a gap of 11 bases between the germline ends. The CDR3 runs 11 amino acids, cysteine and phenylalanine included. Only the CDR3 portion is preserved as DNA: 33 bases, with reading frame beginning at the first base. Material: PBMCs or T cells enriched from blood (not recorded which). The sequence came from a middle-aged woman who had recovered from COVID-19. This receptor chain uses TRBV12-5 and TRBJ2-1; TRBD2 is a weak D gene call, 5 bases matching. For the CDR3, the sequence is CASARTGEQFF. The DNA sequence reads TGTGCTAGTGCACGGACGGGGGAGCAGTTCTTC.